This entry features one T cell receptor (beta chain) sequence. Its specific antigen is unknown. Base quality data are lacking; no much larger clone is found one base away. From the cysteine through the phenylalanine, the CDR3 covers 15 amino acids. The kept DNA is CDR3 alone, 45 bases in frame from the first base. CDR1 LGHDT and CDR2 YNNKEL are derived from the germline V gene (reference sequence). Trimming accounts for 4 bases at V and 7 bases at J, while the number of junction bases matched to no gene is 9. The cohort comprised 39 patients with surgically resected non-small-cell lung cancer who had both primary tumor and brain metastasis specimens. The data stem from a study of brain metastases from non-small cell lung cancer (dated by TCRdb to about 2019). About the full investigation: The immune microenvironment of paired resected primary tumors and brain metastases from non-small-cell lung cancer patients was profiled.

The library was obtained by the immunoSEQ multiplex PCR assay. Alongside a 770-gene immune expression panel, the team sequenced the T-cell receptor beta chain repertoire. TCRdb took this table from immuneACCESS and kept in-frame rearrangements with V and J called. Such tables lack part of the clones; where checked against another copy, unresolved V genes explain under half of the gap, and the rest is unexplained. Here the sample has more than 1,200 clones; 75% to 90% occur a single time. The top ten clones comprise 15% to 20% of the sample. Sequencing was performed on tumor-adjacent normal tissue. The V and J segments used are TRBV3-1 (or the pseudogene TRBV3-2) and TRBJ2-7; the junction holds 11 bases that match TRBD1. The TCR comes from a donor at least 40 years old with non-small cell lung cancer. The base sequence is TGTGCCAGCAGCCCGTCCGGGACAGGGGGTGGGGAGCAGTACTTC. Its protein reads: CASSPSGTGGGEQYF.